What follows are 6 T cell receptor beta chains derived from one specimen sequenced in a study of blood T cells in healthy people across ages. Together with a sample-barcoded 5' primer, a J-beta primer mix was included in a second PCR lasting about 6 to 12 cycles. From the 5' RACE reads, TCRdb called clonotypes with MiXCR, one entry per CDR3 protein. The sample contains roughly 1.9 million distinct CDR3 sequences, about two fifths of which appear only once. The specimen sequenced was blood. These receptors were taken from a human donor in good health.

This clonotype came up a few times. This chain uses TRBV6-2 or TRBV6-3 with TRBJ1-4; 7 bases are shared with TRBD1. J lost 7 bases, V lost 6 bases, and 8 bases had no gene match. The CDR3 loop spans 14 amino acids. Per germline, CDR1 MNHEY and CDR2 SVGEGT. The CDR3 DNA reads TGTGCCAGCAGATCGACAGGGTTGGTTGAAAAACTGTTTTTT. Protein: CASRSTGLVEKLFF.

The chain couples TRBV29-1 to TRBJ2-1; 12 nucleotides align to TRBD2. V gave up 0 bases and J gave up 10 bases; unmatched junction bases: 7. The CDR3 length is 15 residues. Germline V gene data show CDR1 as SQVTM and CDR2 as ANQGSEA. The CDR3: CSVEDRASGRVEQFF. CDR3 DNA sequence: TGCAGCGTTGAAGATAGGGCTAGCGGGAGGGTAGAGCAGTTCTTC.

The chain recombines TRBV6-2 or TRBV6-3 with TRBJ2-7, with D possibly being TRBD1 (6 bases). The V gene lost 5 bases and the J gene lost 4 bases, with 12 bases spanning the gap. CDR1 is MNHEY and CDR2 is SVGEGT in the germline V gene. The CDR3 has 13 residues. Here the CDR3 DNA reads TGTGCCAGCAGTATACGGACAGATTACGAGCAGTACTTC. This encodes CASSIRTDYEQYF.

This clonotype was counted between two and nine times. The V and J genes are TRBV5-1 and TRBJ2-6; 11 nucleotides match TRBD2. The CDR3 covers 19 residues. Germline V gene lookup returns CDR1 SGHRS and CDR2 YFSETQ. The junction had 9 bases not matched to a gene; V was cut back by 4 bases and J by 0 bases. The CDR3 is CASSTSRLAGRSGANVLTF. Here the CDR3 DNA reads TGCGCCAGCAGCACCTCTCGACTAGCGGGGCGCTCTGGGGCCAACGTCCTGACTTTC.

The rearrangement uses TRBV29-1 and TRBJ2-7; 8 bases line up with TRBD1. This CDR3 has 14 residues. Germline-derived CDR1 and CDR2 are SQVTM and ANQGSEA. The J segment lost 4 bases and the V segment lost 6 bases, leaving 11 bases of the junction unmatched. The CDR3 spells CSVSTGDWIYEQYF. DNA of the CDR3: TGCAGCGTCTCGACAGGGGATTGGATTTACGAGCAGTACTTC.

In its sample, this clonotype was seen a few times. The J gene is TRBJ2-5, the V gene TRBV4-1, with TRBD2 as a possible D gene (6 bases). The germline gives CDR1 MGHRA, CDR2 YSYEKL. The CDR3 runs to 14 residues. Trimming took off 0 bases at V and 5 bases at J, with 10 bases between the two ends. The CDR3 region has the DNA TGCGCCAGCAGCCAAGAGGGGGAGGTTGAGACCCAGTACTTC. It codes for CASSQEGEVETQYF.